Sequencing of this TCR beta chain was carried out in a study of blood T cell repertoires in COVID-19. Study-level information: COVID-19 samples from acute and convalescent phases originated in the United States, Italy and Spain.

This CDR3 spans 12 amino acids. Germline V CDR1 and CDR2: SNHLY, FYNNEI. The V end was cut by 6 bases, the J end by 5 bases, with 8 bases between. Libraries were prepared by immunoSEQ multiplex PCR; TCRdb keeps only in-frame clonotypes and omits some of them. This table has 100,000 or so clones, around 82% appearing once. Sequenced: peripheral blood. The V call is TRBV2, the J call TRBJ2-1; D possibly corresponds to TRBD2 (5 bases). This clonotype originated in a man between 65 and 85 years old with active or convalescent COVID-19. This CDR3 is CASRERDNEQFF. As DNA, the CDR3 is TGTGCCAGCAGGGAGAGGGACAATGAGCAGTTCTTC.